Each of the 13 T cell receptor beta chains below was sequenced from the same sample in a study of blood T cell repertoires in COVID-19. Profiled with immunoSEQ multiplex PCR; TCRdb holds only in-frame clones, not every one. Of fewer than 250,000 clones listed, about nine tenths are singletons. The source material was peripheral blood. All receptors come from a man between 60 and 75 years old who had recovered from COVID-19.

The chain combines TRBV9 with TRBJ2-7; possibly TRBD1 for D (5 bases). The CDR3 runs to 13 residues. Germline V gene data show CDR1 as SGDLS and CDR2 as YYNGEE. The germline V and J ends were trimmed by 0 bases and 5 bases, with 9 bases remaining between them. The CDR3 bases are TGTGCCAGCAGCGTAGGACAGAAGGACGAGCAGTACTTC. Translated: CASSVGQKDEQYF.

This clone was observed once. The chain carries TRBV6-4 and TRBJ2-1, with TRBD2 identical over 10 bases. V was clipped by 2 bases and J by 6 bases; unmatched bases: 7. Per germline, CDR1 MRHNA and CDR2 SNTAGT. This CDR3 spans 16 amino acids. The CDR3 protein is CASSDGWASGSNEQFF. For the CDR3, the DNA is TGTGCCAGCAGTGACGGGTGGGCTAGCGGGAGCAATGAGCAGTTCTTC.

This clone was counted once. The rearrangement joins TRBV19 to TRBJ2-2, with unresolved D. Germline lookup yields CDR1 LNHDA and CDR2 SQIVND (reference sequence). CDR3 size: 13 residues. The V gene lost 3 bases and the J gene lost 2 bases, with 4 bases spanning the gap. The CDR3 loop is CASSIGNTGELFF. In nucleotides, the CDR3 is TGTGCCAGTAGTATCGGTAACACCGGGGAGCTGTTTTTT.

This clone was recorded once. The chain is built from TRBV6-5 and TRBJ2-7; 7 positions match TRBD2. This CDR3 is built from 16 residues. Germline loops: CDR1 MNHEY, CDR2 SVGAGI. Trimming removed 2 bases from V and 4 bases from J; junction bases left unmatched: 11. The CDR3 loop reads CASSYGQARGGYEQYF. In DNA, the CDR3 is TGTGCCAGCAGTTACGGCCAGGCTAGGGGAGGGTACGAGCAGTACTTC.

This chain uses TRBV9 with TRBJ2-7; 9 bases map to TRBD1. With V trimmed by 0 bases and J by 2 bases, 3 bases remained unmatched. This CDR3 region has 15 residues. The V gene's germline CDR1 is SGDLS and CDR2 YYNGEE. The CDR3 DNA reads as TGTGCCAGCAGCGTAGAAGGACAGGGGACCTACGAGCAGTACTTC. It translates to CASSVEGQGTYEQYF.

A remark on this clone: The same CDR3 can be traced to other DNA sequences in this sample. The chain couples TRBV2 to TRBJ2-3, with 7 bases lining up with TRBD2. CDR1 SNHLY and CDR2 FYNNEI come from the germline V gene. The ends lost 4 bases at V and 1 base at J; junction bases unmatched: 8. CDR3 length: 16 residues. The CDR3 bases are TGTGCCAGCAGTGGTCCTAGCGGCTCACGCACAGATACGCAGTATTTT. It yields the protein CASSGPSGSRTDTQYF.

DNA for the CDR3: TGTGCCTGGAGTGGGGGACACCTCCAGGGCTACACCTTC. Translated, it gives CAWSGGHLQGYTF. This sequence joins TRBV30 and TRBJ1-2; possibly TRBD1 for D (6 bases). Trimming shortened V by 1 base and J by 8 bases, and 14 bases separated the two germline ends. The CDR3 has 13 residues. Germline lookup yields CDR1 GTSNPN and CDR2 SVGIG (reference sequence).

V gene TRBV5-6 combines with J gene TRBJ2-7, with 9 bases fitting TRBD1. V lost 2 bases to trimming and J lost 6 bases; unmatched junction nucleotides: 6. The V gene's germline CDR1 is SGHDT and CDR2 YYEEEE. This CDR3 is built from 14 residues. The CDR3 coding sequence is TGTGCCAGCAGCTTCCGGGACAGGGACTCCGAGCAGTACTTC. Amino acid sequence: CASSFRDRDSEQYF.

The J gene is TRBJ2-7, the V gene TRBV6-5; 8 bases match TRBD1. Trimming at V came to 5 bases and at J to 2 bases, leaving 8 bases not matched to a gene. Germline V gene sequence: CDR1 MNHEY, CDR2 SVGAGI. The CDR3 consists of 15 residues. In nucleotides, the CDR3 is TGTGCCAGCAGTATTGGGACAGGAGCCACCTACGAGCAGTACTTC. As protein: CASSIGTGATYEQYF.

CDR3 sequence: CASRTGVYGYTF. CDR3 bases: TGTGCCAGCAGGACAGGGGTCTATGGCTACACCTTC. The chain links TRBV12-3 or TRBV12-4 to TRBJ1-2; 8 positions match TRBD1. V dropped 6 bases and J dropped 4; count of bases not matched to a gene: 1. This CDR3 has 12 amino acids.

This chain uses TRBV5-1 with TRBJ2-3, with no clear D. There are 14 residues in the CDR3. Trimming took 4 bases from V and 5 from J, leaving 14 bases between them. Germline CDR1 SGHRS, CDR2 YFSETQ. CDR3 protein: CASSPVGPRDTQYF. The CDR3 nucleotides read TGCGCCAGCAGCCCGGTGGGCCCACGAGATACGCAGTATTTT.

The rearrangement links TRBV28 to TRBJ1-5; perhaps TRBD1 as D (6 bases). Deletions cut 7 bases from V and 3 bases from J, with 16 bases between. The germline V gene encodes CDR1 MDHEN and CDR2 SYDVKM. CDR3 size: 15 residues. The CDR3 sequence is CASIDAGASNQPQHF. Written as DNA, the CDR3 is TGTGCCAGCATCGACGCAGGGGCTTCCAATCAGCCCCAGCATTTT.

V gene TRBV3-1 (or the pseudogene TRBV3-2) combines with J gene TRBJ1-2; TRBD1 might be the D (6 bases). The CDR3 has 16 amino acids. In germline, CDR1 is LGHDT, CDR2 YNNKEL (reference sequence). Trimming took off 1 base at V and 5 bases at J, with 17 bases between the two ends. The CDR3: CASSQGWQGRGYGYTF. In DNA, the CDR3 is TGTGCCAGCAGCCAAGGTTGGCAGGGGAGAGGGTATGGCTACACCTTC.